This is a list of T cell receptor beta chains from one sample in a study of blood T cell repertoires in COVID-19. Produced via immunoSEQ multiplex PCR; TCRdb's table is partial and in-frame only. The table includes tens of thousands of clones, about 80% detected once. The sample comprised peripheral blood. These receptors all stem from a woman aged 55-70 years with acute or convalescent COVID-19. CDR3s include the opening cysteine and the closing phenylalanine or tryptophan. Each record gives: D gene, V gene, clone size, J gene, CDR3 DNA, CDR3 protein. A D gene is named only where the DNA matches it firmly. Clone size is not always given. Where it is, it says once, few, many or a class for expanded clones.

NA,TRBV6-1,NA,TRBJ1-4,TGTGCCAGCAGTGAAAACAGGGTCTTGAGGACTAATGAAAAACTGTTTTTT,CASSENRVLRTNEKLFF
NA,TRBV25-1,NA,TRBJ1-1,TGTGCCAGCAGTGACCACTCCATGAACACTGAAGCTTTCTTT,CASSDHSMNTEAFF
NA,TRBV5-6,NA,TRBJ1-3,TGTGCCAGCATCCGGCGGGGCTCTGGAAACACCATATATTTT,CASIRRGSGNTIYF
NA,TRBV18,NA,TRBJ2-7,TGTGCCAGCTCACCTATTGCACAGGTCTCCTACGAGCAGTACTTC,CASSPIAQVSYEQYF
NA,TRBV9,NA,TRBJ1-3,TGTGCCAGCAGCCCTAATCCCGGGGGGACGAACACCATATATTTT,CASSPNPGGTNTIYF
TRBD1,TRBV6-5,NA,TRBJ1-1,TGTGCCGCACAACGGACAGGGTTGAACACTGAAGCTTTCTTT,CAAQRTGLNTEAFF
TRBD1,TRBV10-1,NA,TRBJ1-6,TGCGCCAGCAGTGAGTCGGGACAGGGTTCCCCCCTCCACTTT,CASSESGQGSPLHF
TRBD2,TRBV19,NA,TRBJ2-5,TGTGCCAGTAGGAGGGCGGGGGAAGAGACCCAGTACTTC,CASRRAGEETQYF
NA,TRBV4-1,NA,TRBJ1-6,TGCGCCAGCACACAGGGAGCCTATAATTCACCCCTCCACTTT,CASTQGAYNSPLHF
NA,TRBV2,NA,TRBJ1-1,TGTGCCAGCAGTGAAGTGGCAGGAGGCACTGAAGCTTTCTTT,CASSEVAGGTEAFF
TRBD1,TRBV7-2,NA,TRBJ2-1,TGTGCCAGCAGTTCTGGGACAGTCGGGTGGAATGAGCAGTTCTTC,CASSSGTVGWNEQFF
TRBD1,TRBV2,NA,TRBJ2-2,TGTGCCAGCAGCCCTAGACAGGGGCGGACCGGGGAGCTGTTTTTT,CASSPRQGRTGELFF
TRBD1,TRBV6-5,NA,TRBJ1-2,TGTGCCAGCCTAAGACAGGGGTCCCAGGTAGATGGCTACACCTTC,CASLRQGSQVDGYTF
NA,TRBV2,NA,TRBJ1-1,TGTGCCAGCAGTGACGTTGGGGCAGGGGACGGGGCTTTCTTT,CASSDVGAGDGAFF
NA,TRBV5-8,once,TRBJ2-4,TGTGCCAGCAGCTTAGCGGTAGCCAAAAACATTCAGTACTTC,CASSLAVAKNIQYF
NA,TRBV6-6,once,TRBJ1-1,TGTGCCAGCACCCGCGAAGCCACTGAAGCTTTCTTT,CASTREATEAFF
TRBD1,TRBV10-1,medium-sized,TRBJ2-2,TGCGCCAGCAGTGAGACAGGGGGCACCGGGGAGCTGTTTTTT,CASSETGGTGELFF
TRBD2,TRBV7-6,NA,TRBJ2-5,TGTGCCAGCAGCTTAAGACCTATGGCGGGGGGGCCAGAGACCCAGTACTTC,CASSLRPMAGGPETQYF
TRBD1,TRBV5-3,NA,TRBJ1-1,TGTGCCAGAATCGTCCGGGACGAGGGGACAGGGGACGGTATAGGCACTGAAGCTTTCTTT,CARIVRDEGTGDGIGTEAFF
TRBD2,TRBV14,once,TRBJ2-3,TGTGCCAGCAGCCAAGGGAGCGGGGGGAATTCAGATACGCAGTATTTT,CASSQGSGGNSDTQYF
NA,TRBV19,NA,TRBJ1-2,TGTGCCAGTAGTATAGTGGGCCTTAACTATGGCTACACCTTC,CASSIVGLNYGYTF
NA,TRBV15,once,TRBJ1-1,TGTGCCACCAGCAGAGGGGGGCGGGGGAGCACTGAAGCTTTCTTT,CATSRGGRGSTEAFF
TRBD2,TRBV5-1,NA,TRBJ2-5,TGCGCCAGCAGCTTGACTAGCGGGGCCATCGTTCGGGAGACCCAGTACTTC,CASSLTSGAIVRETQYF
NA,TRBV19,NA,TRBJ1-1,TGTGCCAGTAGCCCTCCCCAAACTTTTTATCACGCTGAAGCTTTCTTT,CASSPPQTFYHAEAFF
NA,TRBV6-1,NA,TRBJ1-1,TGTGCCAGCAGTGAAGCGCCCGGGAACACTGAAGCTTTCTTT,CASSEAPGNTEAFF
TRBD1,TRBV5-4,NA,TRBJ1-3,TGTGCCAGCAGCGGCACCGGGACAGGGGGGGGAAACACCATATATTTT,CASSGTGTGGGNTIYF
NA,TRBV5-1,NA,TRBJ1-1,TGCGCCAGCAGCTTGAGCGGGGCGCTTAACACTGAAGCTTTCTTT,CASSLSGALNTEAFF
TRBD2,TRBV6-5,NA,TRBJ2-7,TGTGCCAGCGGAAGCGGGGGGGCGGTATCCTACGAGCAGTACTTC,CASGSGGAVSYEQYF